A single sample gave rise to the 27 T cell receptor beta chains below, sequenced in a study of blood T cell repertoires in COVID-19. Measured with immunoSEQ multiplex PCR; TCRdb has only the in-frame clones, and not every one. Of some 16,000 clones listed, approximately 83% are singletons. The sequenced sample was peripheral blood. Receptors originate from a man between 65 and 85 years old in a cohort sampled during active COVID-19.

The chain recombines TRBV6-5 with TRBJ2-3, with 8 bases lining up with TRBD2. Trimming removed 0 bases from V and 5 bases from J; junction bases left unmatched: 7. The CDR3 consists of 16 residues. CDR1 and CDR2 (germline): MNHEY, SVGAGI. The CDR3 DNA sequence: TGTGCCAGCAGTTACTCGAAGGCGGGGGGAGGAGATACGCAGTATTTT. This sequence encodes CASSYSKAGGGDTQYF.

The chain carries TRBV7-9 and TRBJ2-5; 7 positions agree with TRBD2. There are 14 residues in the CDR3. Trimming cost V 3 bases and J 3 bases; bases outside gene matches: 4. Germline CDR1 SEHNR, CDR2 FQNEAQ (reference sequence). The CDR3 DNA sequence: TGTGCCAGCAGCTTCAACGGACTAGAAGAGACCCAGTACTTC. Protein sequence: CASSFNGLEETQYF.

This clone was recorded a few times. The V call is TRBV7-9, the J call TRBJ2-1; 7 bases align to TRBD1. Germline CDR1 SEHNR, CDR2 FQNEAQ (reference sequence). Trimming removed 5 bases from V and 5 bases from J; junction bases left unmatched: 12. The CDR3 contains 16 residues. The CDR3 DNA sequence: TGTGCCAGCAGCGGACGGACTGAGGGGGCTCACAATGAGCAGTTCTTC. Encoded protein: CASSGRTEGAHNEQFF.

The rearrangement joins TRBV18 to TRBJ2-5; possible D gene TRBD1, 5 bases. The CDR3 extends over 15 amino acids. Trimming pared 3 bases from V and 5 bases from J, leaving 16 bases between. Germline CDR1 KGHSH, CDR2 LQKENI. For the CDR3, the DNA is TGTGCCAGCTCACCCGCAGGGTCCGTGGGGGAGACCCAGTACTTC. As protein: CASSPAGSVGETQYF.

The chain links TRBV27 to TRBJ1-5; 9 bases line up with TRBD1. This CDR3 spans 16 amino acids. Trimming at V came to 2 bases and at J to 1 base, leaving 3 bases not matched to a gene. CDR1 and CDR2 from the germline V gene are MNHEY and SMNVEV (reference sequence). The CDR3 spells CASSLLGQGSNQPQHF. CDR3 coding DNA: TGTGCCAGCAGTTTACTTGGACAGGGGAGCAATCAGCCCCAGCATTTT.

In this sample, this clone turned up once. V usage is TRBV28 and J usage is TRBJ2-4; D might be TRBD1 (6 bases). The CDR3 extends over 20 amino acids. Trimming cost V 6 bases and J 8 bases, with 35 bases left between them. The germline gives CDR1 MDHEN, CDR2 SYDVKM. The CDR3, as DNA: TGTGCCAGCAGCTTCTCCCGACCCTTATCCTCCGACAGGTCGACGGACATTCAGTACTTC. Protein: CASSFSRPLSSDRSTDIQYF.

This chain joins TRBV19 and TRBJ2-3; 8 positions match TRBD2. Germline V CDR1 and CDR2: LNHDA, SQIVND (reference sequence). The CDR3 runs to 14 residues. V shed 6 bases and J 4 bases; nucleotides not matched to a gene: 6. The CDR3 DNA reads as TGTGCCAGTAGGGTCGGGAGGGGAGCAGATACGCAGTATTTT. Its protein is CASRVGRGADTQYF. The variable domain in full, with the rest retrieved from reference TRBV19 and TRBJ2-3, is DGGITQSPKYLFRKEGQNVTLSCEQNLNHDAMYWYRQDPGQGLRLIYYSQIVNDFQKGDIAEGYSVSREKKESFPLTVTSAQKNPTAFYLCASRVGRGADTQYFGPGTRLTVL.

V and J are TRBV19 and TRBJ1-2; D perhaps matches TRBD1 (5 bases). V was clipped by 3 bases and J by 3 bases, with 8 bases between them. The germline V gene has CDR1 LNHDA and CDR2 SQIVND (reference sequence). This CDR3 region has 13 residues. Here the CDR3 reads CASSIDSDYGYTF. The DNA for the CDR3 is TGTGCCAGTAGTATTGACAGCGACTATGGCTACACCTTC.

The sample holds one count of this clone. The CDR3 here is CASSPPSRANGETQYF. CDR3 sequence (DNA): TGTGCCAGCTCACCACCCTCCAGGGCCAATGGTGAGACCCAGTACTTC. The rearrangement uses TRBV18 and TRBJ2-5; TRBD1 is a possible D gene (5 bases). V gave up 0 bases and J gave up 5 bases, with 16 bases separating them. From germline, CDR1 is KGHSH and CDR2 LQKENI. This CDR3 has 16 residues.

The chain employs TRBV19 and TRBJ2-1; D unresolved. V was clipped by 0 bases and J by 0 bases, with 9 bases between them. Germline loops: CDR1 LNHDA, CDR2 SQIVND (reference sequence). There are 16 residues in the CDR3. CDR3 protein: CASSIEGRSSYNEQFF. In DNA, the CDR3 is TGTGCCAGTAGTATAGAGGGCCGTAGCTCCTACAATGAGCAGTTCTTC.

The DNA of the CDR3 is TGCGCCAGCAGCCGCCGGACTGGGCGGGCCCAAGCGAACACCGGGGAGCTGTTTTTT. As protein: CASSRRTGRAQANTGELFF. This chain connects TRBV4-1 to TRBJ2-2, with D perhaps TRBD2 (5 bases). In germline, CDR1 is MGHRA, CDR2 YSYEKL. This CDR3 has 19 residues. V was pared by 4 bases and J by 0 bases, with 21 bases between.

J is TRBJ2-3 and V is TRBV9; D remains ambiguous. The CDR3 totals 14 residues. Trimming took 0 bases from V and 0 from J, leaving 5 bases between them. CDR1 and CDR2 from the germline V gene are SGDLS and YYNGEE. This chain's CDR3 is CASSVVSSTDTQYF. The CDR3 DNA follows: TGTGCCAGCAGCGTAGTATCCAGCACAGATACGCAGTATTTT.

The V call is TRBV6-5, the J call TRBJ1-5, with TRBD1 matching over 10 bases. In germline, CDR1 is MNHEY, CDR2 SVGAGI. Trimming removed 6 bases from V and 5 bases from J; junction bases left unmatched: 1. CDR3 size: 13 residues. The CDR3 spells CASRGTGDQPQHF. The CDR3 DNA reads TGTGCCAGCAGGGGGACAGGGGATCAGCCCCAGCATTTT.

The rearrangement joins TRBV29-1 to TRBJ1-1; D is ambiguous. This CDR3 comprises 12 residues. CDR1 and CDR2 from the germline V gene are SQVTM and ANQGSEA. V was cut by 1 base and J by 6 bases, with 9 bases left in between. The CDR3 here is CSVEAEWAEAFF. Here the CDR3 DNA reads TGCAGCGTTGAAGCGGAGTGGGCTGAAGCTTTCTTT.

The gene calls are TRBV9 and TRBJ2-5, with D possibly being TRBD2 (7 bases). This CDR3 has 16 amino acids. CDR1 SGDLS and CDR2 YYNGEE come from the germline V gene. V dropped 3 bases and J dropped 4 bases, with 19 bases sitting between them. CDR3 nucleotide sequence: TGTGCCAGCAGCGCAAGAGGGGGAGGGCCGGGAGAGACCCAGTACTTC. Its translation: CASSARGGGPGETQYF. Full variable domain (rest looked up from reference TRBV9 and TRBJ2-5): DSGVTQTPKHLITATGQRVTLRCSPRSGDLSVYWYQQSLDQGLQFLIQYYNGEERAKGNILERFSAQQFPDLHSELNLSSLELGDSALYFCASSARGGGPGETQYFGPGTRLLVL.

The chain carries TRBV21-1 and TRBJ2-7; the table's D call TRBD1 went unverified against the DNA. TRBV21-1 counts as a pseudogene. The CDR3 totals 13 residues. The CDR3 nucleotides read TGTGCCAACACGGGGACAGGGTGCTACGAGCAGTACTTC. It codes for CANTGTGCYEQYF.

The chain carries TRBV11-3 and TRBJ2-1; D call uncertain. The CDR3 is made up of 13 amino acids. Germline loops: CDR1 SGHNT, CDR2 YENEEA. V lost 3 bases and J lost 0, with 3 bases in between. The CDR3 loop is CASSFSSYNEQFF. CDR3 nucleotides: TGTGCCAGCAGCTTCTCCTCCTACAATGAGCAGTTCTTC. Drawing the rest from reference TRBV11-3 and TRBJ2-1, the complete variable domain is EAGVVQSPRYKIIEKKQPVAFWCNPISGHNTLYWYLQNLGQGPELLIRYENEEAVDDSQLPKDRFSAERLKGVDSTLKIQPAELGDSAVYLCASSFSSYNEQFFGPGTRLTVL.

The rearrangement uses TRBV7-2 and TRBJ2-5; 10 nucleotides agree with TRBD2. The CDR3 length is 17 residues. The germline gives CDR1 SGHTA, CDR2 FQGNSA. Losses at the gene ends were 0 bases for V and 3 bases for J; bases not matched to a gene: 7. This CDR3 reads CASSLAPSLAGEETQYF. CDR3 nucleotides: TGTGCCAGCAGCTTAGCGCCCTCCCTAGCGGGGGAAGAGACCCAGTACTTC.

Only one count was recorded for this clone. This chain uses TRBV5-6 with TRBJ2-2; the match to TRBD2 covers 15 bases. The V and J ends lost 2 bases and 6 bases, in that order; junction bases with no gene match: 5. CDR3 length: 17 residues. The germline CDR1 and CDR2 sequences are SGHDT and YYEEEE. CDR3 protein: CASSLTRTSGRAGELFF. The CDR3 coding sequence is TGTGCCAGCAGCTTAACGCGGACTAGCGGGAGGGCCGGGGAGCTGTTTTTT.

This chain links TRBV7-9 with TRBJ2-1; D possibly corresponds to TRBD1 (5 bases). Germline V CDR1 and CDR2: SEHNR, FQNEAQ (reference sequence). CDR3 length: 12 residues. The ends were cut back, 1 base at V and 15 bases at J, with 13 bases in the middle. The CDR3 region is CASSLDQEQGFF. The CDR3 DNA sequence: TGTGCCAGCAGCTTAGATCAGGAGCAGGGGTTCTTC.

The gene calls are TRBV9 and TRBJ2-1; TRBD2 agrees at 12 bases. The germline gives CDR1 SGDLS, CDR2 YYNGEE. The J segment lost 13 bases and the V segment lost 1 base, leaving 21 bases of the junction unmatched. CDR3 length equals 19 residues. In nucleotides, the CDR3 is TGTGCCAGCAGCGTAATAGGAGGAGCCCCCGGGACTAGCGGGTCCCCTCAGTTCTTC. This codes for CASSVIGGAPGTSGSPQFF.

The chain carries TRBV4-3 and TRBJ2-4; 9 bases fit TRBD2. Germline CDR1 is LGHNA and CDR2 is YSLEER. CDR3 size: 15 residues. V lost 4 bases, J lost 7 bases, and 8 bases stayed unmatched. CDR3 nucleotides: TGCGCCAGCAGCCTGTCTAGCGGGAATCCGAACATTCAGTACTTC. Encoded protein: CASSLSSGNPNIQYF.

This chain uses TRBV11-2 with TRBJ2-1, with D unclear. The CDR3 runs 15 residues. Germline CDR1 and CDR2: SGHAT and FQNNGV. V lost 4 bases and J lost 2, with 12 bases in between. The CDR3 loop is CASSSPAETYNEQFF. Written as DNA, the CDR3 is TGTGCCAGCAGCTCCCCGGCGGAAACCTACAATGAGCAGTTCTTC.

The genes are TRBV24-1 and TRBJ2-3; 10 bases line up with TRBD2. The germline V gene has CDR1 KGHDR and CDR2 SFDVKD. V trimming: 5 bases; J trimming: 2 bases; junction bases outside the gene matches: 3. This CDR3 comprises 15 residues. This chain's CDR3 is CATSVSGRTTDTQYF. The DNA for the CDR3 is TGTGCCACCAGTGTTAGCGGGAGGACCACAGATACGCAGTATTTT.

The V gene is TRBV11-2, the J gene TRBJ2-7; D possibly corresponds to TRBD2 (6 bases). Trimming shortened V by 5 bases and J by 6 bases, and 23 bases separated the two germline ends. The CDR3 loop spans 16 amino acids. From germline, CDR1 is SGHAT and CDR2 FQNNGV. CDR3 DNA sequence: TGTGCCAGCAGCAACATGGGACTGTACAAGGTCCCCGAGCAGTACTTC. Protein sequence: CASSNMGLYKVPEQYF.

The chain's CDR3 is CATAGTGLTTNEKLFF. The CDR3 coding sequence is TGTGCCACCGCCGGGACAGGGTTGACAACTAATGAAAAACTGTTTTTT. The chain employs TRBV15 and TRBJ1-4; 9 nucleotides align to TRBD1. The CDR3 has 16 amino acids. The germline V gene has CDR1 LNHNV and CDR2 YYDKDF (reference sequence). V shed 8 bases, J shed 0 bases, and the junction held 7 bases outside the gene matches.

This clone was found a few times. The V and J genes are TRBV9 and TRBJ2-2; D possibly corresponds to TRBD2 (5 bases). Per the germline V gene, CDR1 is SGDLS and CDR2 is YYNGEE. The V gene lost 4 bases and the J gene lost 8 bases, with 21 bases spanning the gap. The CDR3 contains 16 residues. Here the CDR3 reads CASSPPGLPYPGELFF. DNA of the CDR3: TGTGCCAGCAGCCCCCCCGGACTCCCTTACCCGGGGGAGCTGTTTTTT.